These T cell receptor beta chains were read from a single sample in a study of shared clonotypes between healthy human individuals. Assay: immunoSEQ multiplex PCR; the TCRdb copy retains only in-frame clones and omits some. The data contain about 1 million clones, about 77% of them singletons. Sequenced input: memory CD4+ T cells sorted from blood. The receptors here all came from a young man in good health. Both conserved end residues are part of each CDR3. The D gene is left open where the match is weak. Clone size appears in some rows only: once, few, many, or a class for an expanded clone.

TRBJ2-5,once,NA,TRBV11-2,CASSKRPGTGLRQETQYF,TGTGCCAGCAGCAAACGTCCCGGGACCGGATTAAGGCAAGAGACCCAGTACTTC
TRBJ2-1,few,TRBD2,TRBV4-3,CASSLLTSGSGDEQFF,TGCGCCAGCAGCCTCTTGACTAGCGGGAGCGGAGATGAGCAGTTCTTC
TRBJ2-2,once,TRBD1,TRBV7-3,CASSPQQGGTGELFF,TGTGCCAGCAGCCCGCAACAGGGGGGCACCGGGGAGCTGTTTTTT
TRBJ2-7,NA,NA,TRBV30,CACTWGNYEQYF,TGTGCCTGTACCTGGGGAAACTACGAGCAGTACTTC
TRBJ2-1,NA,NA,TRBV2,CASSEALQRERSIYEQFF,TGTGCCAGCAGTGAAGCGCTACAACGGGAGAGGTCTATATATGAGCAGTTCTTC
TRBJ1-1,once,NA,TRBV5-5,CASSLGRLNTEAFF,TGTGCCAGCAGCTTGGGACGGTTGAACACTGAAGCTTTCTTT
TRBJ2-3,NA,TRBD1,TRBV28,CASKGPGQGTDTQYF,TGTGCCAGCAAAGGGCCGGGACAGGGGACAGATACGCAGTATTTT
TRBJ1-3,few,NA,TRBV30,CAWSVQDTSSGNTIYF,TGTGCCTGGAGTGTACAAGACACGAGCTCTGGAAACACCATATATTTT
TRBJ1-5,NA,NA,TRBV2,CASSEEVPYNQPQHF,TGTGCCAGCAGTGAGGAGGTCCCGTACAATCAGCCCCAGCATTTT
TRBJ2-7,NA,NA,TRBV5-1,CASSLGTVNEQYF,TGCGCCAGCAGCTTGGGGACAGTCAACGAGCAGTACTTC
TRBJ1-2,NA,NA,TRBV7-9,CASSSALSSYGYTF,TGTGCCAGCAGCTCGGCTTTAAGTAGCTATGGCTACACCTTC
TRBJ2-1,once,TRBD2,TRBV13,CASSFRLAGGNEQFF,TGTGCCAGCAGCTTTCGACTAGCGGGGGGCAATGAGCAGTTCTTC
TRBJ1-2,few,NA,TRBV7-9,CASSRGPGLGYTF,TGTGCCAGCTCGAGAGGGCCCGGCTTGGGCTACACCTTC
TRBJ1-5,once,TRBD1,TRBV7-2,CASSYRTGPQPQHF,TGTGCCAGCAGCTACCGGACAGGTCCCCAGCCCCAGCATTTT